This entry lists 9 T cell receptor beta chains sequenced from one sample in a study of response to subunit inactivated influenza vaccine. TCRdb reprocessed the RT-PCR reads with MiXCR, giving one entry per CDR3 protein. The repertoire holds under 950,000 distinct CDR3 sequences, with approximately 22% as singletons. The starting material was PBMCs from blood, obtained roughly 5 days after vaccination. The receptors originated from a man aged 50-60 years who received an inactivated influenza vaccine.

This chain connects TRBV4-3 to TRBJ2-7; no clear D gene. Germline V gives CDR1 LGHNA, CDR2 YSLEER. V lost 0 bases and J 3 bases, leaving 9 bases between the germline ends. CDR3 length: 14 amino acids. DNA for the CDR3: TGCGCCAGCAGCCAAGAGGCCACCATCTACGAGCAGTACTTC. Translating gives CASSQEATIYEQYF.

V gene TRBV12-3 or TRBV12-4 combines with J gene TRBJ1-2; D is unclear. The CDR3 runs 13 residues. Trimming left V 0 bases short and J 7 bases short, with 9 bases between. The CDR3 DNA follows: TGTGCCAGCAGTTTAGCAGGCCCCGGTGGCTACACCTTC. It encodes CASSLAGPGGYTF.

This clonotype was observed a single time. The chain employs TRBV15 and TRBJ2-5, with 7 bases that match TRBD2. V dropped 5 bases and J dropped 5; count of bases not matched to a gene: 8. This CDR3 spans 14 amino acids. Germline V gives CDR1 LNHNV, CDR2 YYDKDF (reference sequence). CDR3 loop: CATSPRGGRETQYF. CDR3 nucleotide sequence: TGTGCCACCAGCCCCCGCGGGGGTCGGGAGACCCAGTACTTC. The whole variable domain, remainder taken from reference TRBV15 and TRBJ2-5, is DAMVIQNPRYQVTQFGKPVTLSCSQTLNHNVMYWYQQKSSQAPKLLFHYYDKDFNNEADTPDNFQSRRPNTSFCFLDIRSPGLGDTAMYLCATSPRGGRETQYFGPGTRLLVL.

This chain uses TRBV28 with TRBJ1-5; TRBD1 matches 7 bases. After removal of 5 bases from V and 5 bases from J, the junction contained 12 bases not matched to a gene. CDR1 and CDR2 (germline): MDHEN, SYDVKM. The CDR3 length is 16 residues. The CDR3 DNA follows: TGTGCCAGCAGTCTAACCTCCGGGACAGTTCATCAGCCCCAGCATTTT. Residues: CASSLTSGTVHQPQHF.

In nucleotides, the CDR3 is TGCAGCGTTATGAACCCGGACAGGGCGGAGGAGACCCAGTACTTC. It translates to CSVMNPDRAEETQYF. The chain joins TRBV29-1 to TRBJ2-5; 8 bases map to TRBD1. CDR3 length: 15 residues. J gave up 5 bases and V 5 bases, and 13 bases lay outside the gene matches. Germline CDR1 is SQVTM and CDR2 is ANQGSEA.

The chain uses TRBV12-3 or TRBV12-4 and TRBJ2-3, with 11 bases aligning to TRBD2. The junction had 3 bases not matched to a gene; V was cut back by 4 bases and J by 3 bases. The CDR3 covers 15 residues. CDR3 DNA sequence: TGTGCCAGCAGTTCTAGCGGGGGGTGGACAGATACGCAGTATTTT. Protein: CASSSSGGWTDTQYF.

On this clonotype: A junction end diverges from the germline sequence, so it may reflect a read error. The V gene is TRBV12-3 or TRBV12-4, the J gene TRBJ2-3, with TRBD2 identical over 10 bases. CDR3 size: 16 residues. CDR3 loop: CASSNLAGGPTDTQSF. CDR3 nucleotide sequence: TGTGCCAGCAGCAACTTAGCGGGAGGCCCTACAGATACGCAGTCTTTT.

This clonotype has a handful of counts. CDR3 loop: CATSDGTRGKAGELFF. Written as DNA, the CDR3 is TGTGCCACCAGTGATGGGACCAGGGGAAAGGCCGGGGAGCTGTTTTTT. The chain joins TRBV24-1 to TRBJ2-2, with a possible D match to TRBD1 (6 bases). Germline assignment: CDR1 KGHDR and CDR2 SFDVKD. The CDR3 extends over 16 amino acids. Between the trimmed V and J ends, which lost 3 bases and 6 bases, there was a span of 16 bases.

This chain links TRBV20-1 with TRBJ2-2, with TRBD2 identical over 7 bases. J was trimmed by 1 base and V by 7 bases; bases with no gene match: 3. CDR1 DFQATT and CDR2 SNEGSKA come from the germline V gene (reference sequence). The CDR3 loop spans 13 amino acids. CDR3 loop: CSGASGNTGELFF. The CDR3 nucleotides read TGCAGTGGGGCTAGCGGGAACACCGGGGAGCTGTTTTTT.